The present T cell receptor (beta chain) was sequenced within a study of blood T cell repertoires in COVID-19. Sequencing was performed with immunoSEQ multiplex PCR; in TCRdb, only in-frame clones are kept and a portion is missing. There are roughly 260,000 clones in the sample; about nine tenths occur only once, and just under 6.5% lies in the top ten. The sequenced sample consisted of PBMCs or T cells enriched from blood (not recorded which). The sequence was obtained from a woman in her twenties or thirties with acute COVID-19.

The CDR3, as DNA: TGTGCCAGCAGTTTAATGAGTCTCCGCTACAATGAGCAGTTCTTC. Translation gives CASSLMSLRYNEQFF. The V and J genes are TRBV28 and TRBJ2-1; D is unresolved. The ends were cut back, 2 bases at V and 3 bases at J, with 11 bases in the middle. The germline CDR1 and CDR2 sequences are MDHEN and SYDVKM. CDR3 length: 15 residues.